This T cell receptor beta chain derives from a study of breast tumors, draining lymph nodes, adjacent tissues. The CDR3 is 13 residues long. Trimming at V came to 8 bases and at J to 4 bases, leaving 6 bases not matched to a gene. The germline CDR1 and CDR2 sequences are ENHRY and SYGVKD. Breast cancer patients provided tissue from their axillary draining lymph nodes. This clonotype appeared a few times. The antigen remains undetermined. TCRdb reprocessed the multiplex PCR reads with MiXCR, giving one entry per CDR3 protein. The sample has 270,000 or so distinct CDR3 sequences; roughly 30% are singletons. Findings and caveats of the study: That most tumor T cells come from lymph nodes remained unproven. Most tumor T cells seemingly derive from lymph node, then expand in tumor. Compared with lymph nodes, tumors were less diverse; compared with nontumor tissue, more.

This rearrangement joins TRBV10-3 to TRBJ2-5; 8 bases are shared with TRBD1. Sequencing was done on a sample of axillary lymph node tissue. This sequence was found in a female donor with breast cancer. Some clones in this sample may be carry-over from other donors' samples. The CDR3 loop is CAIGQGGVETQYF. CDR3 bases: TGTGCCATCGGACAGGGAGGCGTAGAGACCCAGTACTTC.